These 2 T cell receptor beta chains came from one sample sequenced in a study of T cell repertoires in cytomegalovirus infection. Via MiXCR, TCRdb re-called the reads, giving one row per CDR3 protein. The repertoire includes some 310,000 distinct CDR3 sequences, roughly 25% of them detected once, and about 14% sits in the top ten. For these receptors, no antigen is known. Sequencing used cultured PBMCs, obtained from culture after CMV antigen stimulation. These receptors all stem from a human donor in good health (CMV status not recorded). Some clones in this sample may be carry-over from other donors' samples.

The J gene is TRBJ2-2, the V gene TRBV7-2; 10 nucleotides align to TRBD1. The CDR3 sequence is 15 residues long. CDR1 SGHTA and CDR2 FQGNSA come from the germline V gene. Losses at the gene ends were 5 bases for V and 4 bases for J; bases not matched to a gene: 4. The CDR3 sequence is CASSRQGAGTGELFF. The CDR3 region has the DNA TGTGCCAGCAGCCGACAGGGGGCAGGCACCGGGGAGCTGTTTTTT.

Many counts were recorded for this clonotype. Mismatch with germline at one junction end may stem from a read error. The chain employs TRBV4-1 and TRBJ1-2; 8 bases map to TRBD1. Germline V gene data show CDR1 as MGHRA and CDR2 as YSYEKL. The CDR3 sequence is 15 residues long. This CDR3 reads CASSKDRGQIYGYTF. CDR3 nucleotides: TGCGCCAGCAGCAAAGACAGGGGCCAAATCTATGGCTACACCTTC.